This paragraph covers one T cell receptor (beta chain) sequence. Its antigen remains unidentified. The sample belongs to a study of OX40 agonist ivuxolimab in advanced cancers. Study findings and constraints: Low clonal expansion, among the lowest seen, marked partial responders at 0.1-3.0 mg/kg. It was also the case that some nonresponders had low normalized T-cell clonal expansion. Specificity for antigen went undetermined in the expanded peripheral T cells.

Blood sampling was done at baseline, cycle 4 day 1, and cycle 7 day 1. Assay: immunoSEQ multiplex PCR; the TCRdb copy retains only in-frame clones and omits some. Seen here are around 100,000 clones, 91% observed once, and the top ten hold about 0.49%. CDR3 length equals 14 residues. Germline lookup yields CDR1 SGHRS and CDR2 YFSETQ. Deletions cut 3 bases from V and 5 bases from J, with 14 bases between. The specimen comprised CD4+ or CD8+ T cells sorted from blood, sampled in a trial of the OX40 agonist ivuxolimab. This chain connects TRBV5-1 to TRBJ2-5; D unresolved. This receptor was obtained from an adult with an advanced solid tumor such as melanoma, head and neck, liver or kidney cancer. The CDR3 DNA follows: TGCGCCAGCAGCTCTAACGTCCTCCCCGAGACCCAGTACTTC. Translating gives CASSSNVLPETQYF.